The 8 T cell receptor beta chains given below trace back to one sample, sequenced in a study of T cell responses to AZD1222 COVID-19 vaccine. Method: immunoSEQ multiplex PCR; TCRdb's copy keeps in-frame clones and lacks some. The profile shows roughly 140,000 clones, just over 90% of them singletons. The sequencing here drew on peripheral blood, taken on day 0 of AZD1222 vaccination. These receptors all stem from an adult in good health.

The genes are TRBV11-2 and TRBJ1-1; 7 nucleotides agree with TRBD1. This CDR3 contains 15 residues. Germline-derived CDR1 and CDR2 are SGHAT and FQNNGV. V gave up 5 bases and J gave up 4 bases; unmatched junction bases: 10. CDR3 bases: TGTGCCAGCAGCACACAAAGGACAGGAAGCACTGAAGCTTTCTTT. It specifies CASSTQRTGSTEAFF.

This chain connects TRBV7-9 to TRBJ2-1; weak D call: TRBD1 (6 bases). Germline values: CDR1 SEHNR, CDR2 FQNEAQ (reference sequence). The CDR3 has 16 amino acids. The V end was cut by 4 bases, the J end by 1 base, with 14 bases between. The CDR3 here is CASSSTGRGSYNEQFF. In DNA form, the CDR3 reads TGTGCCAGCAGCTCTACAGGGCGTGGTTCCTACAATGAGCAGTTCTTC.

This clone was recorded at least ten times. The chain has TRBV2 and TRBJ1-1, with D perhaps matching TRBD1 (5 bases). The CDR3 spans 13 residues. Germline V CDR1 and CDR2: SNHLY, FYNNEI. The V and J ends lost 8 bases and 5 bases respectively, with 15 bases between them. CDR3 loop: CASGGARGTEAFF. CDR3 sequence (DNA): TGTGCCAGCGGGGGAGCACGGGGGACTGAAGCTTTCTTT.

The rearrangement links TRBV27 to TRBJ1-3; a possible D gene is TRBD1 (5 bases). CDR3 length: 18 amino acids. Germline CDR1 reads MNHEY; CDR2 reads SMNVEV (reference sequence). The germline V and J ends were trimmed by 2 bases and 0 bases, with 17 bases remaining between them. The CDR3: CASSLEVGTVFSGNTIYF. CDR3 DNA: TGTGCCAGCAGTTTAGAGGTCGGGACCGTCTTCTCTGGAAACACCATATATTTT.

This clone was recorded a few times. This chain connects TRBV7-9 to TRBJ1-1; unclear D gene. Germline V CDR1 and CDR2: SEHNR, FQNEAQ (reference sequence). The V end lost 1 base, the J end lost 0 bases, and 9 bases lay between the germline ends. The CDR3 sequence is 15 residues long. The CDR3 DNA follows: TGTGCCAGCAGCTTAGATGGCAGGTTGAACACTGAAGCTTTCTTT. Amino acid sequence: CASSLDGRLNTEAFF.

Here the CDR3 reads CASRYLNSDGYTF. CDR3 DNA sequence: TGTGCCAGCCGCTACTTGAACAGCGATGGCTACACCTTC. This sequence joins TRBV2 and TRBJ1-2, with unresolved D. CDR1 and CDR2 from the germline V gene are SNHLY and FYNNEI. CDR3 length: 13 residues. Trimming removed 8 bases at V and 6 bases at J, with 16 bases between.

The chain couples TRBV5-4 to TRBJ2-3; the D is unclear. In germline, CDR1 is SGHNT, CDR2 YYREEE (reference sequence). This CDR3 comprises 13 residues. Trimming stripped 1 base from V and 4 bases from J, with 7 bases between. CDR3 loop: CASSLTGADTQYF. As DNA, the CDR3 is TGTGCCAGCAGCTTGACTGGGGCAGATACGCAGTATTTT.

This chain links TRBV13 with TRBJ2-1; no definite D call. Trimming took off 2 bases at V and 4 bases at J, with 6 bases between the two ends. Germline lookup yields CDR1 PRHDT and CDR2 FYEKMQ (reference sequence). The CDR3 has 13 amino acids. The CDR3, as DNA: TGTGCCAGCAGCTTACGACCGTACAATGAGCAGTTCTTC. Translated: CASSLRPYNEQFF.